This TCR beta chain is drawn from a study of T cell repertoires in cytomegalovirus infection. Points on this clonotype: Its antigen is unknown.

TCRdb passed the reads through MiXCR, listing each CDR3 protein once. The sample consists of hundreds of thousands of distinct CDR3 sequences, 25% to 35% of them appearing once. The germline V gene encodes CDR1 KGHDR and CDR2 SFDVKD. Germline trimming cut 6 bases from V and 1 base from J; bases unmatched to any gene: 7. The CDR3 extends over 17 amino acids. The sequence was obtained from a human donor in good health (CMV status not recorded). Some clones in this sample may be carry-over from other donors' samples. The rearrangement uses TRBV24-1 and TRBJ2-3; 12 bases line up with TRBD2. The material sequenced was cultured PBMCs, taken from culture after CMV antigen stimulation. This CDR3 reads CATSPASGGGGTDTQYF. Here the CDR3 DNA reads TGTGCCACCAGTCCGGCTAGCGGGGGGGGGGGCACAGATACGCAGTATTTT.